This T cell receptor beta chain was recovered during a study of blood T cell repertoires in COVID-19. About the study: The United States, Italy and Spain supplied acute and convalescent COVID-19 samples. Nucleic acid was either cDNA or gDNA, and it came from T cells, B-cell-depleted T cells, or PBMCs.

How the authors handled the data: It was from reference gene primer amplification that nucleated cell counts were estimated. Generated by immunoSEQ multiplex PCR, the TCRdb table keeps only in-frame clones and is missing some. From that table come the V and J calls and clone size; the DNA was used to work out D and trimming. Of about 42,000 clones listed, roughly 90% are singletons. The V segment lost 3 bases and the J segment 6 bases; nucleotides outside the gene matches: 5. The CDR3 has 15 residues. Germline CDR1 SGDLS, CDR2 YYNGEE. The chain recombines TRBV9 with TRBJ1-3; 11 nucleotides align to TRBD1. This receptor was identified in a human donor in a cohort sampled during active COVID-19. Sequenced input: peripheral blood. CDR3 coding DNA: TGTGCCAGCAGCGCCGGACAGGGGGCTCTAAACACCATATATTTT. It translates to CASSAGQGALNTIYF.